This TCR beta chain was found in a study of T cells after yellow fever vaccination. Points on this clonotype: Its antigen remains unidentified.

5'RACE template switching added a universal primer site and UMIs to TCR cDNA. From the 5' RACE reads, TCRdb called clonotypes with MiXCR, one entry per CDR3 protein. The sample includes about 300,000 distinct CDR3 sequences, under 9% seen only once; the top ten take approximately 3.5%. Germline CDR1 is SGHNT and CDR2 is YYREEE (reference sequence). V was pared by 1 base and J by 1 base, with 9 bases between. CDR3 length: 15 residues. Study-level points and caveats: Post-booster samples contained most primary-vaccination clones (approximately 96% CD4, approximately 88% CD8).

Source: CD4+ T cells sorted from PBMCs, taken 5 days after the yellow fever booster vaccination. This chain links TRBV5-4 with TRBJ1-3; D not certain. This sequence was found in a young man who received the YFV17D yellow fever vaccine. The DNA for the CDR3 is TGTGCCAGCAGCTTGATTGCAGATTCTGGAAACACCATATATTTT. Translation: CASSLIADSGNTIYF.